These 7 T cell receptor beta chains were sequenced from one sample in a study of cytomegalovirus exposure and HLA in healthy donors. The PCR ran on 60 Vbeta and 13 Jbeta primers. Sequenced by immunoSEQ multiplex PCR; TCRdb stores in-frame clones only, minus some. Among about 140,000 clones, around three quarters were seen once, and the ten largest hold roughly 5.6%. The sequenced material came from PBMCs. The receptors come from a woman aged 40 to 49 in good health and CMV-seropositive.

There are a few counts of this clone. V and J are TRBV6-5 and TRBJ1-2, with 8 bases matching TRBD1. CDR1 and CDR2 from the germline V gene are MNHEY and SVGAGI. V lost 6 bases to trimming and J lost 6 bases; unmatched junction nucleotides: 12. The CDR3 extends over 15 amino acids. CDR3 region: CASSVLGRTGNGYTF. DNA of the CDR3: TGTGCCAGCAGCGTTCTAGGACGGACAGGGAATGGCTACACCTTC.

This clone was counted a single time. The rearrangement uses TRBV28 and TRBJ2-1; maybe TRBD1 (5 bases). The length of the CDR3 is 15 residues. The V gene's germline CDR1 is MDHEN and CDR2 SYDVKM. V was shortened by 4 bases and J by 2 bases, with 12 bases between the two germline ends. The CDR3 DNA is TGTGCCAGCAGTTCTAATAGGGGCCCCTACAATGAGCAGTTCTTC. Its translation is CASSSNRGPYNEQFF. Supplemented by reference TRBV28 and TRBJ2-1, the full variable domain reads DVKVTQSSRYLVKRTGEKVFLECVQDMDHENMFWYRQDPGLGLRLIYFSYDVKMKEKGDIPEGYSVSREKKERFSLILESASTNQTSMYLCASSSNRGPYNEQFFGPGTRLTVL.

The genes are TRBV6-1 and TRBJ1-3; D gene ambiguous. Trimming cost V 0 bases and J 0 bases, with 12 bases left between them. From germline, CDR1 is MNHNS and CDR2 SASEGT. The CDR3 is made up of 17 amino acids. For the CDR3, the DNA is TGTGCCAGCAGTGAAGCTATCGGGGTCAGCTCTGGAAACACCATATATTTT. Protein: CASSEAIGVSSGNTIYF.

V gene TRBV7-6 combines with J gene TRBJ2-7; 7 nucleotides align to TRBD2. V dropped 5 bases and J dropped 0; count of bases not matched to a gene: 7. The CDR3 runs to 15 residues. Looked up from germline, CDR1 is SGHVS and CDR2 is FNYEAQ. CDR3: CASSPGGRSSYEQYF. CDR3 coding DNA: TGTGCCAGCAGCCCGGGAGGACGTTCCTCCTACGAGCAGTACTTC.

In this sample, this clone turned up a few times. V usage is TRBV15 and J usage is TRBJ2-3; D not resolved. The CDR3 sequence is 15 residues long. V lost 4 bases and J 2 bases, leaving 13 bases between the germline ends. The germline V gene encodes CDR1 LNHNV and CDR2 YYDKDF (reference sequence). The DNA for the CDR3 is TGTGCCACCAGCAACGAATCATTGGCCACAGATACGCAGTATTTT. Its translation: CATSNESLATDTQYF.

The chain is built from TRBV5-8 and TRBJ2-5, with 9 positions matching TRBD2. Germline CDR1 and CDR2: SGHTS and YDEGEE. The CDR3 is made up of 16 amino acids. The V segment lost 0 bases and the J segment 1 base; nucleotides outside the gene matches: 4. CDR3 amino acids: CASSLGSGGIQETQYF. As DNA, the CDR3 is TGTGCCAGCAGCTTGGGTAGCGGGGGAATCCAAGAGACCCAGTACTTC. Filled out from reference TRBV5-8 and TRBJ2-5, the complete variable domain reads EAGVTQSPTHLIKTRGQQATLRCSPISGHTSVYWYQQALGLGLQFLLWYDEGEERNRGNFPPRFSGRQFPNYSSELNVNALELEDSALYLCASSLGSGGIQETQYFGPGTRLLVL.

The genes are TRBV7-2 and TRBJ2-1; tentatively, D is TRBD1 (6 bases). Per the germline V gene, CDR1 is SGHTA and CDR2 is FQGNSA. V lost 0 bases and J lost 0, with 9 bases in between. CDR3 length: 16 residues. The CDR3 loop reads CASSLAGTPSYNEQFF. CDR3 coding DNA: TGTGCCAGCAGCTTAGCCGGGACACCCTCCTACAATGAGCAGTTCTTC. The complete variable domain, with remaining parts taken from reference TRBV7-2 and TRBJ2-1, reads GAGVSQSPSNKVTEKGKDVELRCDPISGHTALYWYRQSLGQGLEFLIYFQGNSAPDKSGLPSDRFSAERTGGSVSTLTIQRTQQEDSAVYLCASSLAGTPSYNEQFFGPGTRLTVL.